A selection of T cell receptor beta chains follows, all from one sample in a study of spatial heterogeneity in lung cancer. TCRdb used MiXCR to reprocess the 5' RACE reads, holding one entry per CDR3 protein. Here the sample spans 17,000 or so distinct CDR3 sequences, about 21% being singletons. The sequenced sample was PBMCs, obtained at surgery. The receptor source for this set is a female donor with early-stage non-small cell lung cancer. The CDR3 runs from the conserved cysteine through the conserved F or W. D genes are given only for firm matches. The size field is filled for only some rows; it gives once, few, many or a size class.

>-|TRBJ1-5|TRBV5-5|once|15
TGTGCCAGCAGCGTTGACGGCTATAGCAATCAGCCCCAGCATTTT
CASSVDGYSNQPQHF
>-|TRBJ1-5|TRBV28|many|16
TGTGCCAGCGGCAGGACCCTCCGACCGAGCAATCAGCCCCAGCATTTT
CASGRTLRPSNQPQHF
>-|TRBJ2-3|TRBV7-8|many|16
TGTGCCAGCAGCCGACAGGTCCGCATGATGATGGATACGCAGTATTTT
CASSRQVRMMMDTQYF
>-|TRBJ1-5|TRBV27|-|14
TGTGCCAGCAGTTTAGTGGGCAGAAATCAGCCCCAGCATTTT
CASSLVGRNQPQHF
>-|TRBJ1-5|TRBV27|many|15
TGTGCCAGCAGTTGGGTAGGGAACAGCAATCAGCCCCAGCATTTT
CASSWVGNSNQPQHF
>-|TRBJ2-7|TRBV12-3/TRBV12-4|many|12
TGTGCCAGCAGTTTATCCGGGTCCGGGCAGTACTTC
CASSLSGSGQYF
>TRBD1|TRBJ1-3|TRBV29-1|few|14
TGCAGCGTTACGGGACAGAGCTCTGGAAACACCATATATTTT
CSVTGQSSGNTIYF
>-|TRBJ1-1|TRBV7-9|-|13
TGTGCCAGCAGCTTCACCGATCAGGCTGAAGCTTTCTTT
CASSFTDQAEAFF
>TRBD2|TRBJ2-5|TRBV25-1|medium-sized|18
TGTGCCAGCAGTCATCCGATGGGGCTAGCGGGAGAAAAAGAGACCCAGTACTTC
CASSHPMGLAGEKETQYF
>TRBD2|TRBJ2-1|TRBV29-1|many|12
TGCAGCGCCGGGACTAGCGGCAATGAGCAGTTCTTC
CSAGTSGNEQFF
>TRBD1|TRBJ2-7|TRBV2|medium-sized|16
TGTGCCAGCAGTGAAGCACACAGGGGAAGTCTGCGCGAGCAGTACTTC
CASSEAHRGSLREQYF
>TRBD1|TRBJ2-7|TRBV28|many|16
TGTGCCAGCAGTTTAAACTTGGGACAGGGGTTGTACGAGCAGTACTTC
CASSLNLGQGLYEQYF
>-|TRBJ2-7|TRBV6-2/TRBV6-3|many|14
TGTGCCAGCAGCCGGAGACTAGGCCAATACGAGCAGTACTTC
CASSRRLGQYEQYF
>-|TRBJ2-7|TRBV12-3/TRBV12-4|many|11
TGTGCCAGCAGAACCGACTACGAGCAGTACTTC
CASRTDYEQYF
>-|TRBJ2-1|TRBV10-3|many|15
TGTGCCATCAGTGATTTAGGGGGAACCTACAATGAGCAGTTCTTC
CAISDLGGTYNEQFF
>TRBD1|TRBJ2-3|TRBV2|few|13
TGTGCCAGCAGTGGACAGGGAGCAGATACGCAGTATTTT
CASSGQGADTQYF
>TRBD2|TRBJ2-1|TRBV7-8|many|15
TGTGCCAGCAGCTTAGGACCCAGCGGGAGCGGAAACATGATCTTC
CASSLGPSGSGNMIF
>-|TRBJ1-6|TRBV11-2|-|16
TGTGCCAGCAGCACCCGAGGACAGAGTTATAATTCACCCCTCCACTTT
CASSTRGQSYNSPLHF
>TRBD2|TRBJ2-1|TRBV20-1|-|15
TGCAGTGCTAGAGATAGCGGGAGCTCCTACAATGAGCAGTTCTTC
CSARDSGSSYNEQFF
>-|TRBJ1-5|TRBV6-2/TRBV6-3|-|15
TGTGCCACCCATTTTGGAGGGGCAAGCAATCAGCCCCAGCATTTT
CATHFGGASNQPQHF
>TRBD1|TRBJ1-2|TRBV14|-|13
TGTGCCAGCAGCTACAGGGGGCTCTATGGCTACACCTTC
CASSYRGLYGYTF
>-|TRBJ1-6|TRBV28|-|14
TGTGCCAGCAGTTCCGACTCCTATAATTCACCCCTCCACTTT
CASSSDSYNSPLHF
>-|TRBJ1-5|TRBV19|-|14
TGTGCCAGTAGTACCGGGCGCCTCAATCAGCCCCAGCATTTT
CASSTGRLNQPQHF
>-|TRBJ2-2|TRBV5-1|many|15
TGCGCCAGCAGCTTGCGGACTGCGGGCACCGGGGAGCTGTTTTTT
CASSLRTAGTGELFF
>TRBD1|TRBJ1-2|TRBV5-1|-|14
TGCGCCAGCAGCACCGGACAGGCCGGCGGTGGCTACACCTTC
CASSTGQAGGGYTF
>-|TRBJ2-1|TRBV7-2|few|15
TGTGCCAGCAGCTCGATCCCGGACAGCTACAATGAGCAGTTCTTC
CASSSIPDSYNEQFF
>TRBD1|TRBJ2-2|TRBV5-4|-|17
TGTGCCAGCAGCTTGCCCACAGGGGGCGCTAACACCGGGGAGCTGTTTTTT
CASSLPTGGANTGELFF
>-|TRBJ1-2|TRBV12-3/TRBV12-4|medium-sized|14
TGTGCCAGCAGTACACAGGGATTGAAAGATGGCTACACCTTC
CASSTQGLKDGYTF
>TRBD1|TRBJ1-4|TRBV5-5|many|16
TGTGCCAGCAGCTTGGCTTGGGGACAGGGCCCGGAAAAACTGTTTTTT
CASSLAWGQGPEKLFF
>TRBD1|TRBJ1-2|TRBV5-5|many|18
TGTGCCAGCAGCAAAGGGACAGGGGACTTTTTCTCTCCTTATGGCTACACCTTC
CASSKGTGDFFSPYGYTF
>TRBD1|TRBJ2-7|TRBV12-3/TRBV12-4|-|13
TGTGCCAGCAGTCGGACAGGGATCCACGAGCAGTACTTC
CASSRTGIHEQYF
>TRBD1|TRBJ2-2|TRBV5-4|-|15
TGTGCCAGCAGCCCGGGACAGGGGCTCTTAAGGGAGCTGTTTTTT
CASSPGQGLLRELFF